The 23 T cell receptor beta chains below all came from one sample that was sequenced in a study of T cells in tuberculosis. TCRdb's copy holds only in-frame clones and misses some; the assay was immunoSEQ multiplex PCR. The sample shows about 58,000 clones, roughly 90% of them seen only once. After thawing and overnight rest, PBMC were stained with GMM-loaded CD1B tetramer, viability dye and anti-CD3 for sorting. The lipid loaded on the CD1B tetramers was C32 glucose monomycolate from Rhodococcus equi. Material: CD1b-GMM tetramer-negative cells sorted from PBMCs. The source of these receptors is an adult woman with latent tuberculosis.

The chain joins TRBV11-2 to TRBJ2-7, with TRBD1 matching 9 bases. This CDR3 is 17 amino acids long. After removal of 1 base from V and 7 bases from J, the junction contained 14 bases not matched to a gene. CDR1 SGHAT and CDR2 FQNNGV come from the germline V gene. The CDR3 sequence is CASSLGWLGQGPREQYF. DNA of the CDR3: TGTGCCAGCAGCTTAGGTTGGTTAGGACAGGGGCCTCGGGAGCAGTACTTC.

J is TRBJ2-5 and V is TRBV28; a possible D gene is TRBD1 (5 bases). CDR1 is MDHEN, CDR2 SYDVKM, per germline. The V end was cut by 8 bases, the J end by 1 base, with 11 bases between. This CDR3 has 13 amino acids. The CDR3 nucleotides read TGTGCCAGCTCGATTGACAGCCAAGAGACCCAGTACTTC. As protein: CASSIDSQETQYF. Full variable domain (outside the CDR3, taken from reference TRBV28 and TRBJ2-5): DVKVTQSSRYLVKRTGEKVFLECVQDMDHENMFWYRQDPGLGLRLIYFSYDVKMKEKGDIPEGYSVSREKKERFSLILESASTNQTSMYLCASSIDSQETQYFGPGTRLLVL.

The chain uses TRBV6-1 and TRBJ1-6; the D gene is possibly TRBD1 (6 bases). CDR3 size: 15 residues. V was clipped by 10 bases and J by 10 bases, with 23 bases between them. Germline V CDR1 and CDR2: MNHNS, SASEGT. The CDR3 sequence: CATQPLQGGRSPLHF. The CDR3 region has the DNA TGTGCCACCCAGCCCTTACAGGGAGGGAGGTCACCCCTCCACTTT.

This CDR3 reads CASSLLGQGWGVQPQHF. The DNA of the CDR3 is TGTGCCAGCAGTTTACTGGGACAGGGGTGGGGTGTTCAGCCCCAGCATTTT. The chain links TRBV27 to TRBJ1-5; 10 positions agree with TRBD1. The trim removed 2 bases at V and 6 bases at J, leaving 10 bases unmatched. This CDR3 is 17 amino acids long. Germline V gives CDR1 MNHEY, CDR2 SMNVEV (reference sequence).

The rearrangement uses TRBV28 and TRBJ2-1, with TRBD2 matching 7 bases. Germline CDR1 MDHEN, CDR2 SYDVKM. There are 14 residues in the CDR3. The ends lost 7 bases at V and 2 bases at J; junction bases unmatched: 5. CDR3 residues: CASKGGGPYNEQFF. The CDR3 coding sequence is TGTGCCAGCAAGGGCGGGGGACCCTACAATGAGCAGTTCTTC.

The chain employs TRBV30 and TRBJ2-3; 8 bases map to TRBD2. Trimming removed 2 bases from V and 5 bases from J; junction bases left unmatched: 3. Germline V gives CDR1 GTSNPN, CDR2 SVGIG (reference sequence). This CDR3 region has 13 residues. The CDR3 DNA reads TGTGCCTGGAGTAGCGGGGGAAGAGATACGCAGTATTTT. This codes for CAWSSGGRDTQYF.

V usage is TRBV5-1 and J usage is TRBJ2-1; D is ambiguous. Germline CDR1 SGHRS, CDR2 YFSETQ. CDR3 size: 12 residues. V gave up 0 bases and J gave up 6 bases, with 4 bases separating them. In DNA, the CDR3 is TGCGCCAGCAGCTTGGACGGCAATGAGCAGTTCTTC. It codes for CASSLDGNEQFF.

This chain uses TRBV7-2 with TRBJ2-7; possible D gene TRBD2, 5 bases. The germline gives CDR1 SGHTA, CDR2 FQGNSA. This CDR3 region has 15 residues. V was clipped by 5 bases and J by 3 bases, with 17 bases between them. Written as DNA, the CDR3 is TGTGCCAGCAGCACAACCCGGGGAGCAGGCTACGAGCAGTACTTC. It specifies CASSTTRGAGYEQYF.

Comment on this clone: Additional DNA sequences in this sample encode the identical CDR3. The chain combines TRBV18 with TRBJ2-7; D might be TRBD1 (6 bases). The CDR3 consists of 14 residues. V shed 3 bases and J shed 0 bases, with 9 bases lying between them. Germline V gene lookup returns CDR1 KGHSH and CDR2 LQKENI. In nucleotides, the CDR3 is TGTGCCAGCTCACCGAGACAGGACTCCTACGAGCAGTACTTC. Translating it yields CASSPRQDSYEQYF. Filled out from reference TRBV18 and TRBJ2-7, the complete variable domain reads NAGVMQNPRHLVRRRGQEARLRCSPMKGHSHVYWYRQLPEEGLKFMVYLQKENIIDESGMPKERFSAEFPKEGPSILRIQQVVRGDSAAYFCASSPRQDSYEQYFGPGTRLTVT.

The chain links TRBV5-6 to TRBJ2-3; 8 positions match TRBD2. Germline V gene sequence: CDR1 SGHDT, CDR2 YYEEEE. CDR3 size: 17 residues. Germline trimming cut 3 bases from V and 2 bases from J; bases unmatched to any gene: 11. CDR3 region: CASSSSMWRGVTDTQYF. DNA of the CDR3: TGTGCCAGCAGCTCCAGTATGTGGCGGGGGGTCACAGATACGCAGTATTTT.

For this clone: Mismatch with germline at one junction end may stem from a read error. The rearrangement links TRBV5-1 to TRBJ1-5; perhaps TRBD1 as D (6 bases). The V gene's germline CDR1 is SGHRS and CDR2 YFSETQ. CDR3 length: 13 amino acids. The CDR3 nucleotides are TGCGCCAGCAGTTTGGGGCAGGGGCAGCCCCAGCATTTT. Protein: CASSLGQGQPQHF.

The chain is built from TRBV6-1 and TRBJ2-2; 9 bases match TRBD1. V shed 4 bases and J 6 bases; nucleotides not matched to a gene: 6. This CDR3 spans 15 amino acids. Per the germline V gene, CDR1 is MNHNS and CDR2 is SASEGT. In DNA form, the CDR3 reads TGTGCCAGCAGTGGGGGGACAGGGTTAGCCGGGGAGCTGTTTTTT. It is translated as CASSGGTGLAGELFF.

The V call is TRBV27, the J call TRBJ2-5; unclear D gene. V was pared by 5 bases and J by 7 bases, with 11 bases between. The CDR3 sequence is 12 residues long. Germline V gives CDR1 MNHEY, CDR2 SMNVEV (reference sequence). The CDR3: CASSPESRTQYF. Written as DNA, the CDR3 is TGTGCCAGCAGTCCCGAAAGTAGGACCCAGTACTTC.

This clone occurred a few times. The V call is TRBV7-9, the J call TRBJ2-7; D perhaps matches TRBD1 (6 bases). Germline V lookup: CDR1 SEHNR, CDR2 FQNEAQ (reference sequence). The CDR3 totals 14 residues. V shed 6 bases and J shed 0 bases, with 12 bases lying between them. The CDR3 reads CASSYTGSSYEQYF. The DNA for the CDR3 is TGTGCCAGCAGTTACACAGGGTCCTCCTACGAGCAGTACTTC.

This clone showed up just once. The chain has TRBV11-3 and TRBJ1-4; D possibly corresponds to TRBD1 (5 bases). The germline gives CDR1 SGHNT, CDR2 YENEEA. CDR3 size: 15 residues. Trimming left V 4 bases short and J 5 bases short, with 14 bases between. The CDR3 loop is CASSSRDSLNEKLFF. The CDR3 bases are TGTGCCAGCAGCTCGCGGGACTCGTTAAATGAAAAACTGTTTTTT.

The chain couples TRBV6-5 to TRBJ1-2; 9 bases map to TRBD1. The CDR3 extends over 15 amino acids. Germline CDR1 is MNHEY and CDR2 is SVGAGI. Germline trimming cut 0 bases from V and 1 base from J; bases unmatched to any gene: 0. The DNA of the CDR3 is TGTGCCAGCAGTTACTCGGACAGGGGTAACTATGGCTACACCTTC. It translates to CASSYSDRGNYGYTF.

This chain joins TRBV2 and TRBJ1-5; 11 bases fit TRBD1. J was trimmed by 7 bases and V by 8 bases; bases with no gene match: 7. CDR3 length: 14 residues. Germline CDR1 reads SNHLY; CDR2 reads FYNNEI. Here the CDR3 reads CASQDRGRRQPQHF. The DNA of the CDR3 is TGTGCCAGCCAGGACAGGGGGCGGAGGCAGCCCCAGCATTTT.

This clone was observed a single time. The V call is TRBV4-3, the J call TRBJ2-1; possible D gene TRBD1, 6 bases. Trimming removed 0 bases at V and 7 bases at J, with 13 bases between. Germline lookup yields CDR1 LGHNA and CDR2 YSLEER. CDR3 length equals 15 residues. CDR3 nucleotides: TGCGCCAGCAGCCAAGATAAAGGGGGATCTAATGAGCAGTTCTTC. This codes for CASSQDKGGSNEQFF.

This chain joins TRBV2 and TRBJ2-1; 9 bases are shared with TRBD2. Germline V gene data show CDR1 as SNHLY and CDR2 as FYNNEI. The CDR3 is 15 residues long. J gave up 4 bases and V 4 bases, and 5 bases lay outside the gene matches. The CDR3 DNA reads as TGTGCCAGCAGTGCGACTAGCGGTACTTACAATGAGCAGTTCTTC. This translates into CASSATSGTYNEQFF.

J is TRBJ2-7 and V is TRBV19, with 10 bases lining up with TRBD1. The junction had 13 bases not matched to a gene; V was cut back by 7 bases and J by 7 bases. Germline CDR1 and CDR2: LNHDA and SQIVND (reference sequence). The CDR3 extends over 15 amino acids. DNA for the CDR3: TGTGCCAGTAAGGGACAGGGGTCCCTGAGGGGGGAGCAGTACTTC. Protein product: CASKGQGSLRGEQYF.

The chain carries TRBV7-3 and TRBJ2-1; D is perhaps TRBD1 (5 bases). The CDR3 loop spans 12 amino acids. Germline V gene data show CDR1 as SGHTA and CDR2 as FQGTGA. V was pared by 5 bases and J by 10 bases, with 12 bases between. CDR3 loop: CASSLSAGEQFF. The CDR3 DNA follows: TGTGCCAGCAGCCTTTCGGCAGGGGAGCAGTTCTTC.

V is TRBV6-1 and J is TRBJ2-7, with a weak D call TRBD2 (5 bases). The CDR3 consists of 13 residues. The ends were cut back, 3 bases at V and 6 bases at J, with 12 bases in the middle. Germline values: CDR1 MNHNS, CDR2 SASEGT. The CDR3 DNA sequence: TGTGCCAGCAGTGACGGGGATTGGCGCGAGCAGTACTTC. This translates into CASSDGDWREQYF.

This chain connects TRBV20-1 to TRBJ2-5; D call uncertain. Germline CDR1 is DFQATT and CDR2 is SNEGSKA (reference sequence). The CDR3 has 10 amino acids. V lost 5 bases and J lost 3, with 4 bases in between. The CDR3 sequence is CSASKETQYF. The CDR3 DNA is TGCAGTGCTTCCAAAGAGACCCAGTACTTC.